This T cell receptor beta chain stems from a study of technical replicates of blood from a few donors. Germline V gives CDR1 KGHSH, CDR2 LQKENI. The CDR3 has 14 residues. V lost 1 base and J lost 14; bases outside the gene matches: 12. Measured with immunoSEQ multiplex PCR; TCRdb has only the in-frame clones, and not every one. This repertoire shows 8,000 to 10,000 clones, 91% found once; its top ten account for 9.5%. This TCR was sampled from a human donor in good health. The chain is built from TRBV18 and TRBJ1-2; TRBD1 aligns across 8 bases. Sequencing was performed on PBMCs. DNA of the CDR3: TGTGCCAGCTCACCACAGGACAGGGCGGTATCTAGAACCTTC. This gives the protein CASSPQDRAVSRTF.